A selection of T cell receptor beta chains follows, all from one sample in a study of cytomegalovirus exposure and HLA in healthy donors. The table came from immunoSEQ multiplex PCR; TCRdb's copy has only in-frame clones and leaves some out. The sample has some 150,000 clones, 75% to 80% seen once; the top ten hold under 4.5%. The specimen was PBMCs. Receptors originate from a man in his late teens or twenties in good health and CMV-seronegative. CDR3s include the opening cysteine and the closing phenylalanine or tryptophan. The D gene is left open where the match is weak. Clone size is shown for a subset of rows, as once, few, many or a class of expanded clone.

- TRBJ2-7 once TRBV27 CASSLLAGLRPYEQYF TGTGCCAGCAGTTTATTAGCAGGGCTTCGACCCTACGAGCAGTACTTC
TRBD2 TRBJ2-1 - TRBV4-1 CASSGRGVWNEQFF TGCGCCAGCAGCGGACGGGGGGTTTGGAATGAGCAGTTCTTC
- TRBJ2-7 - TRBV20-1 CSASWALFEYF TGCAGTGCAAGTTGGGCCCTTTTCGAGTACTTC
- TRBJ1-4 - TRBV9 CASSVRGGATNEKLFF TGTGCCAGCAGCGTCAGGGGTGGGGCAACTAATGAAAAACTGTTTTTT
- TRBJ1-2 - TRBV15 CATSRVGSGDGYTF TGTGCCACCAGCAGAGTGGGGTCGGGAGATGGCTACACCTTC
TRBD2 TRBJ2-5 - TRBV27 CASSSRTSGRGETQYF TGTGCCAGCAGTTCCCGGACTAGCGGGAGGGGTGAGACCCAGTACTTC
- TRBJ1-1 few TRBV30 CAWRGGLNTEAFF TGTGCCTGGAGGGGGGGGTTGAACACTGAAGCTTTCTTT
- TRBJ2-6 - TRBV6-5 CASSYSAPSGANVLTF TGTGCCAGCAGTTACTCGGCACCCTCTGGGGCCAACGTCCTGACTTTC
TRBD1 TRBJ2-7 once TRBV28 CASSFFGQGAGEQYF TGTGCCAGCAGTTTCTTCGGGCAGGGGGCGGGTGAGCAGTACTTC
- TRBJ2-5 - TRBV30 CAWSEGGARVETQYF TGTGCCTGGAGTGAAGGAGGGGCCCGGGTTGAGACCCAGTACTTC
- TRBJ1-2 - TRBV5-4 CASSFGPGTFYGYTF TGTGCCAGCAGCTTTGGGCCGGGAACGTTCTATGGCTACACCTTC
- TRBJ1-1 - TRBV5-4 CASSLVAGEREAFF TGTGCCAGCAGCTTGGTTGCAGGCGAACGTGAAGCTTTCTTT
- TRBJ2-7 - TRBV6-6 CASSSGLIYEQYF TGTGCCAGCAGTAGCGGTCTTATCTACGAGCAGTACTTC
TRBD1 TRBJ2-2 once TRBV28 CASSFRRTGGTGELFF TGTGCCAGCAGTTTCCGGCGGACAGGGGGCACCGGGGAGCTGTTTTTT
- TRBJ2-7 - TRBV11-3 CASSLEAGLSYEQYF TGTGCCAGCAGCTTAGAGGCAGGCCTCTCCTACGAGCAGTACTTC
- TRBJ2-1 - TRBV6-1 CASSEAGSGKNEQFF TGTGCCAGCAGTGAAGCGGGGTCAGGGAAAAATGAGCAGTTCTTC
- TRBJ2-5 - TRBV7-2 CASSFRISPGEQYF TGTGCCAGCAGCTTCAGAATTAGTCCAGGGGAGCAGTACTTC
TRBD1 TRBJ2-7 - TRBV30 CAWTRGQGAPYEQYF TGTGCCTGGACCCGTGGACAGGGGGCTCCCTACGAGCAGTACTTC
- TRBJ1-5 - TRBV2 CASSEILGGGQPQHF TGTGCCAGCAGTGAGATCTTGGGAGGGGGGCAGCCCCAGCATTTT